The 8 T cell receptor beta chains listed next were all sequenced from one sample in a study of blood T cell repertoires in COVID-19. The table came from immunoSEQ multiplex PCR; TCRdb's copy has only in-frame clones and leaves some out. Of 210,000 or so clones listed, about nine tenths are singletons. Sample: peripheral blood. Receptors were obtained from an older woman with acute or convalescent COVID-19.

The chain carries TRBV19 and TRBJ1-5; D gene ambiguous. The germline CDR1 and CDR2 sequences are LNHDA and SQIVND (reference sequence). V dropped 7 bases and J dropped 0 bases, with 13 bases sitting between them. There are 15 residues in the CDR3. The CDR3 DNA reads as TGTGCCAGTACCATTCGGGGAAATAGCAATCAGCCCCAGCATTTT. Its translation is CASTIRGNSNQPQHF. The entire variable domain, with the rest obtained from reference TRBV19 and TRBJ1-5, is as follows: DGGITQSPKYLFRKEGQNVTLSCEQNLNHDAMYWYRQDPGQGLRLIYYSQIVNDFQKGDIAEGYSVSREKKESFPLTVTSAQKNPTAFYLCASTIRGNSNQPQHFGDGTRLSIL.

The V and J genes are TRBV6-5 and TRBJ1-4; TRBD1 aligns across 10 bases. After removal of 4 bases from V and 5 bases from J, the junction contained 1 base not matched to a gene. This CDR3 has 14 residues. Looked up from germline, CDR1 is MNHEY and CDR2 is SVGAGI. CDR3 nucleotides: TGTGCCAGCAGTTGGACAGGGGGGAATGAAAAACTGTTTTTT. It yields the protein CASSWTGGNEKLFF.

V gene TRBV5-1 combines with J gene TRBJ1-4; D uncertain. The V end was cut by 3 bases, the J end by 0 bases, with 6 bases between. There are 14 residues in the CDR3. Germline loops: CDR1 SGHRS, CDR2 YFSETQ. Written as DNA, the CDR3 is TGCGCCAGCAGCTCAGGTGCAACTAATGAAAAACTGTTTTTT. Encoded protein: CASSSGATNEKLFF.

V and J are TRBV21-1 and TRBJ2-3; the table's D call, TRBD1, has no DNA check behind it. TRBV21-1 is recorded as a pseudogene. The CDR3 extends over 17 amino acids. The CDR3 region is CASSKVWTGHPTDTQYF. CDR3 DNA: TGTGCCAGCAGCAAAGTTTGGACAGGCCATCCCACAGATACGCAGTATTTT.

CDR3 DNA sequence: TGTGCCAGCAGTTTCGCCCAGGGGAACACTGAAGCTTTCTTT. Residues: CASSFAQGNTEAFF. The chain links TRBV6-2 or TRBV6-3 to TRBJ1-1; D might be TRBD1 (5 bases). Germline CDR1 is MNHEY and CDR2 is SVGEGT. The CDR3 spans 14 residues. Trimming removed 4 bases from V and 1 base from J, with 10 bases in between.

The chain has TRBV12-5 and TRBJ1-1; D is unclear. The CDR3 length is 14 residues. Trimming stripped 6 bases from V and 1 base from J, with 12 bases between. The V gene's germline CDR1 is LGHNT and CDR2 FRNRAP. Here the CDR3 DNA reads TGTGCTAGTGGCCCCGGTAATTGGAACACTGAAGCTTTCTTT. Amino acid sequence: CASGPGNWNTEAFF.

CDR3 residues: CASSSGGRVDYGYTF. The CDR3 DNA follows: TGTGCCAGCAGCTCGGGTGGCAGGGTAGACTATGGCTACACCTTC. The chain has TRBV5-4 and TRBJ1-2; the D gene is possibly TRBD1 (5 bases). Trimming cost V 3 bases and J 3 bases, with 15 bases left between them. Germline CDR1 SGHNT, CDR2 YYREEE (reference sequence). This CDR3 is built from 15 residues.

The genes are TRBV5-1 and TRBJ1-6; D gene uncertain. The length of the CDR3 is 14 residues. The germline V gene has CDR1 SGHRS and CDR2 YFSETQ. The germline V and J ends were trimmed by 0 bases and 4 bases, with 5 bases remaining between them. Here the CDR3 DNA reads TGCGCCAGCAGCTTGGAACAGTATAATTCACCCCTCCACTTT. This translates into CASSLEQYNSPLHF.